These T cell receptor beta chains were read from a single sample in a study of T cell responses to AZD1222 COVID-19 vaccine. Repertoires were generated with immunoSEQ multiplex PCR, while TCRdb's copy carries only in-frame clones and drops some. The table includes over 120,000 clones, more than 90% detected once. Sequencing used peripheral blood, obtained on day 0 of AZD1222 vaccination. The receptor set was obtained from an adult in good health. Both conserved end residues are part of each CDR3. D genes are given only for firm matches. The size entry is marked missing in some rows and otherwise reads once, few, many or a size class.

V	D	J	size	CDR3	DNA
TRBV7-2	-	TRBJ2-3	-	CASSSLRLSSTDTQYF	TGTGCCAGCAGCTCCCTGAGACTCTCTAGCACAGATACGCAGTATTTT
TRBV5-1	TRBD1	TRBJ2-7	-	CASSPLGTGYEQYF	TGCGCCAGCAGCCCCCTAGGGACAGGCTACGAGCAGTACTTC
TRBV6-1	-	TRBJ2-7	-	CASSEGPGRRSYEQYF	TGTGCCAGCAGTGAAGGGCCAGGGCGGCGGTCCTACGAGCAGTACTTC
TRBV5-6	-	TRBJ1-1	-	CASSLLTANTEAFF	TGTGCCAGCAGCTTGTTAACCGCCAACACTGAAGCTTTCTTT
TRBV6-1	TRBD1	TRBJ1-5	-	CASSEADDRGQPQHF	TGTGCCAGCAGTGAAGCGGATGACAGGGGCCAGCCCCAGCATTTT
TRBV5-1	-	TRBJ2-7	-	CASSPVEDVSNEQYF	TGCGCCAGCAGCCCAGTCGAGGACGTCTCCAACGAGCAGTACTTC
TRBV27	-	TRBJ1-1	-	CAITTPGRNTEAFF	TGTGCCATCACCACACCCGGCAGGAACACTGAAGCTTTCTTT
TRBV9	-	TRBJ2-7	-	CASSAGPGPYEQYF	TGTGCCAGCAGCGCCGGGCCTGGACCCTACGAGCAGTACTTC
TRBV5-4	TRBD1	TRBJ1-1	few	CASSIGQGGEVFF	TGTGCCAGCAGCATCGGACAGGGTGGTGAGGTTTTCTTT
TRBV23-1	-	TRBJ2-7	-	CASSLHFDRWGYEQYF	TGCGCCAGCAGTTTACACTTTGACAGGTGGGGGTACGAGCAGTACTTC
TRBV18	-	TRBJ1-3	-	CASSPGTAVSGNTIYF	TGTGCCAGCTCCCCCGGGACGGCAGTCTCTGGAAACACCATATATTTT
TRBV6-5	-	TRBJ2-7	-	CASKGGGILYEQYF	TGTGCCAGCAAGGGGGGGGGCATACTCTACGAGCAGTACTTC
TRBV10-3	-	TRBJ1-1	-	CAITPDRNTEAFF	TGTGCCATCACGCCGGACAGGAACACTGAAGCTTTCTTT
TRBV5-4	-	TRBJ2-1	-	CASSHRVVKHTEQFF	TGTGCCAGCAGCCATAGGGTTGTAAAGCACACTGAGCAGTTCTTC
TRBV5-1	-	TRBJ1-1	-	CASGVDSNTEAFF	TGCGCCAGCGGGGTGGACAGTAACACTGAAGCTTTCTTT
TRBV9	-	TRBJ1-5	-	CASSSAGNQPQHF	TGTGCCAGCAGCTCCGCAGGCAATCAGCCCCAGCATTTT
TRBV30	TRBD1	TRBJ2-1	-	CAWDRENLVEEQFF	TGTGCCTGGGACAGGGAGAACCTTGTTGAGGAGCAGTTCTTC
TRBV5-1	-	TRBJ2-3	once	CASSLRTAGTDTQYF	TGCGCCAGCAGCTTGAGGACAGCCGGGACAGATACGCAGTATTTT
TRBV19	-	TRBJ2-1	-	CASSPTRENEQFF	TGTGCCAGTAGTCCAACTAGGGAGAATGAGCAGTTCTTC
TRBV6-5	-	TRBJ1-2	-	CASSPGSRYGYTF	TGTGCCAGCAGTCCCGGCAGCCGCTATGGCTACACCTTC
TRBV7-3	TRBD1	TRBJ1-3	once	CASRLTGGPIYF	TGTGCCAGCAGACTTACAGGGGGCCCCATATATTTT
TRBV5-1	TRBD1	TRBJ2-1	-	CASMKDREYNEQFF	TGCGCCAGCATGAAGGACAGGGAATACAATGAGCAGTTCTTC
TRBV19	TRBD1	TRBJ1-1	-	CASSMSRDRENTEAFF	TGTGCCAGTAGTATGTCCCGGGACAGAGAGAACACTGAAGCTTTCTTT
TRBV5-6	-	TRBJ1-4	-	CASSIEDSLGEKLFF	TGTGCCAGCAGCATAGAGGACAGTCTGGGGGAAAAACTGTTTTTT
TRBV2	TRBD1	TRBJ1-5	-	CASSAWTGNQPQHF	TGTGCCAGCAGTGCTTGGACAGGGAATCAGCCCCAGCATTTT
TRBV5-1	-	TRBJ1-6	-	CASSLLAENNSPLHF	TGCGCCAGCAGCTTGCTGGCAGAGAATAATTCACCCCTCCACTTT
TRBV5-4	-	TRBJ1-2	-	CASSLQLGDYGYTF	TGTGCCAGCAGCTTGCAATTAGGGGACTATGGCTACACCTTC
TRBV3-1/TRBV3-2	-	TRBJ1-2	-	CASSDGRPREDYGYTF	TGTGCCAGCAGTGACGGGCGCCCTAGAGAAGACTATGGCTACACCTTC
TRBV5-1	-	TRBJ2-2	-	CASSSSANTGELFF	TGCGCCAGCAGTAGCAGCGCGAACACCGGGGAGCTGTTTTTT
TRBV5-4	TRBD2	TRBJ2-7	-	CASSLDEREEYF	TGTGCCAGCAGCTTGGATGAGCGGGAGGAGTACTTC
TRBV30	-	TRBJ1-3	few	CAWSVNGRNTIYF	TGTGCCTGGAGTGTTAACGGGAGAAACACCATATATTTT
TRBV6-5	-	TRBJ1-5	-	CASSPQPQPQHF	TGTGCCAGCAGTCCTCAACCTCAGCCCCAGCATTTT
TRBV19	TRBD2	TRBJ2-2	-	CASRRETGTGELFF	TGTGCCAGTAGGCGGGAGACCGGCACCGGGGAGCTGTTTTTT
TRBV6-5	-	TRBJ2-4	-	CASSTGVLAKNIQYF	TGTGCCAGCAGTACCGGGGTTCTAGCCAAAAACATTCAGTACTTC
TRBV10-3	TRBD1	TRBJ1-2	-	CAIRPRGRFYGYTF	TGTGCCATCAGACCAAGGGGGCGCTTCTATGGCTACACCTTC
TRBV6-6	-	TRBJ2-1	-	CASRQGPYNEQFF	TGTGCCAGCAGGCAGGGGCCCTACAATGAGCAGTTCTTC
TRBV6-1	-	TRBJ2-1	-	CASSVWTGRAYNEQFF	TGTGCCAGCAGTGTTTGGACAGGGAGGGCCTACAATGAGCAGTTCTTC
TRBV28	TRBD1	TRBJ2-7	once	CASSCPGGDCPPYEQYF	TGTGCCAGCAGTTGTCCAGGGGGCGATTGTCCCCCCTACGAGCAGTACTTC
TRBV18	-	TRBJ2-5	-	CASSRSTAQETQYF	TGTGCCAGCTCTCGCTCGACAGCCCAAGAGACCCAGTACTTC
TRBV10-3	TRBD2	TRBJ2-3	-	CATGRTSGRWGDTQYF	TGTGCCACCGGGAGGACTAGCGGGAGATGGGGAGATACGCAGTATTTT
TRBV5-1	TRBD1	TRBJ1-2	-	CASSPEAGQGHGYTF	TGCGCCAGCAGCCCCGAAGCGGGACAGGGCCATGGCTACACCTTC
TRBV11-3	-	TRBJ2-7	-	CASSLGYTGTHEQYF	TGTGCCAGCAGCTTAGGGTATACAGGTACCCACGAGCAGTACTTC
TRBV2	-	TRBJ2-5	-	CASSQRFLRETQYF	TGTGCCAGCAGCCAAAGGTTTCTAAGGGAGACCCAGTACTTC
TRBV18	TRBD2	TRBJ2-5	-	CASSPGGDETQYF	TGTGCCAGCTCACCGGGAGGGGACGAGACCCAGTACTTC
TRBV5-1	-	TRBJ1-2	-	CASSHYPPGTGDFYGYTF	TGCGCCAGCAGCCACTACCCCCCCGGGACGGGAGATTTCTATGGCTACACCTTC
TRBV24-1	-	TRBJ1-2	-	CATSDPVNYGYTF	TGTGCCACCAGTGATCCCGTAAACTATGGCTACACCTTC
TRBV12-3/TRBV12-4	-	TRBJ2-7	-	CASSRDPAYEQYF	TGTGCCAGCAGTCGGGACCCCGCCTACGAGCAGTACTTC
TRBV10-3	-	TRBJ2-5	-	CATRGQETQYF	TGTGCCACCAGAGGGCAAGAGACCCAGTACTTC
TRBV5-1	TRBD2	TRBJ2-5	-	CASSKTSGYQETQYF	TGCGCCAGCAGCAAGACTAGCGGGTACCAAGAGACCCAGTACTTC
TRBV5-8	TRBD2	TRBJ2-1	-	CASSTWGLAGGPRVDEQFF	TGTGCCAGCAGCACATGGGGACTAGCGGGAGGGCCTCGGGTTGATGAGCAGTTCTTC
TRBV12-5	-	TRBJ2-2	-	CASGLREANTGELFF	TGTGCTAGTGGCCTCAGGGAGGCAAACACCGGGGAGCTGTTTTTT
TRBV19	-	TRBJ1-2	-	CASSIRAGRKSGYTF	TGTGCCAGTAGTATTCGGGCAGGGCGGAAATCTGGCTACACCTTC
TRBV20-1	-	TRBJ2-5	-	CSASGTAETQYF	TGCAGCGCTAGTGGGACCGCCGAGACCCAGTACTTC
TRBV7-3	TRBD1	TRBJ2-1	-	CASSFGTGGTNEQFF	TGTGCCAGCAGCTTCGGGACAGGGGGAACCAATGAGCAGTTCTTC
TRBV19	TRBD1	TRBJ2-1	-	CASSLTGSSYNEQFF	TGTGCCAGTAGTTTGACAGGGAGCTCCTACAATGAGCAGTTCTTC
TRBV28	-	TRBJ2-7	-	CASRAWGSLNEQYF	TGTGCCAGCCGGGCCTGGGGGAGCCTGAACGAGCAGTACTTC
TRBV27	-	TRBJ2-7	-	CASMGQRRHEQYF	TGTGCCAGCATGGGGCAGCGCAGGCACGAGCAGTACTTC
TRBV5-4	-	TRBJ2-3	-	CASSFGSEGTQYF	TGTGCCAGCAGCTTTGGATCCGAGGGTACGCAGTATTTT
TRBV5-4	-	TRBJ1-3	-	CASSRRESGNTIYF	TGTGCCAGCAGCAGAAGGGAATCTGGAAACACCATATATTTT